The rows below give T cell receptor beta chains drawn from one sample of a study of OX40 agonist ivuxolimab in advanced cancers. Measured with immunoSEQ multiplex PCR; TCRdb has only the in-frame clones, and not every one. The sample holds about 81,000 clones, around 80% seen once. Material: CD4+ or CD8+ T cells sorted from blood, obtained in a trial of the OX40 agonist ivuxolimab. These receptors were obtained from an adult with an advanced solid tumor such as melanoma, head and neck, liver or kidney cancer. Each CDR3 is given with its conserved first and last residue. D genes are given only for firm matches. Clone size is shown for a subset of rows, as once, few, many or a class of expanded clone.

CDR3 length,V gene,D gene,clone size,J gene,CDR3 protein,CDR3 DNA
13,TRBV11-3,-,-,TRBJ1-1,CASSSLKNTEAFF,TGTGCCAGCAGCTCACTCAAGAACACTGAAGCTTTCTTT
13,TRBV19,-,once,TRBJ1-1,CASSVEMNTEAFF,TGTGCCAGTAGTGTCGAGATGAACACTGAAGCTTTCTTT
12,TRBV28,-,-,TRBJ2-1,CASSQIDGLQFF,TGTGCCAGCAGCCAAATTGATGGGCTGCAGTTCTTC
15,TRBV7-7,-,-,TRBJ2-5,CASSSEYSRGETQYF,TGTGCCAGCAGCTCGGAGTACTCTAGGGGAGAGACCCAGTACTTC
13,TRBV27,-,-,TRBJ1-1,CASSLGRNTEAFF,TGTGCCAGCAGTTTAGGGCGGAACACTGAAGCTTTCTTT
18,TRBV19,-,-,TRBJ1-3,CASRLTGTEVNSGNTIYF,TGTGCCAGTAGACTTACCGGGACTGAAGTGAACTCTGGAAACACCATATATTTT
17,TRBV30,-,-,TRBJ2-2,CAWSVGRVGGYTGELFF,TGTGCCTGGAGTGTAGGTCGCGTCGGGGGCTACACCGGGGAGCTGTTTTTT
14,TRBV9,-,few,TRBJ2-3,CASSPASVLDTQYF,TGTGCCAGCAGCCCAGCAAGCGTTTTAGATACGCAGTATTTT
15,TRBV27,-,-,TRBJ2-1,CASSFGGQSYNEQFF,TGTGCCAGCAGTTTCGGCGGGCAATCCTACAATGAGCAGTTCTTC
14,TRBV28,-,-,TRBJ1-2,CASSLWAGVDGYTF,TGTGCCAGCAGTTTATGGGCAGGGGTGGATGGCTACACCTTC
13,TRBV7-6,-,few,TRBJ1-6,CASSTQGYSPLHF,TGTGCCAGCAGTACACAGGGATATTCACCCCTCCACTTT
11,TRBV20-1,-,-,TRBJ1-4,CSAREPRKLFF,TGCAGTGCTAGAGAGCCCCGAAAACTGTTTTTT
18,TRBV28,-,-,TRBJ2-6,CASSLTRVLYSGANVLTF,TGTGCCAGCAGCCTGACGAGGGTTTTATACTCTGGGGCCAACGTCCTGACTTTC
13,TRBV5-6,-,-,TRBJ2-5,CASSLAGFETQYF,TGTGCCAGCAGCTTAGCTGGGTTCGAGACCCAGTACTTC
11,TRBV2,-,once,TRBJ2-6,CASSAQNVLTF,TGTGCCAGCAGTGCCCAAAACGTCCTGACTTTC
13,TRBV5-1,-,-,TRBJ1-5,CASSPSGDQPQHF,TGCGCCAGCAGCCCCAGCGGGGATCAGCCCCAGCATTTT
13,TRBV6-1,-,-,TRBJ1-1,CASSGGARRRAFF,TGTGCCAGCAGTGGGGGGGCTCGCCGACGAGCTTTCTTT
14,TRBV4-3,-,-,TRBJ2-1,CASSQDRAASEQFF,TGCGCCAGCAGCCAAGATCGGGCGGCATCCGAGCAGTTCTTC
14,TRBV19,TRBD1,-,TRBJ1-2,CASSSGQGGYGYTF,TGTGCCAGTAGTTCCGGACAGGGGGGCTATGGCTACACCTTC
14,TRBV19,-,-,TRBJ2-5,CASSIQRADETQYF,TGTGCCAGTAGTATTCAGCGGGCGGATGAGACCCAGTACTTC
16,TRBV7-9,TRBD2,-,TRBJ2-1,CASSSTGTSGNLEQFF,TGTGCCAGCAGTTCTACCGGGACTAGCGGGAATCTTGAGCAGTTCTTC
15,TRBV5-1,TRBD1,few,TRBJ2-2,CASSFGQGYTGELFF,TGCGCCAGCAGCTTTGGACAGGGTTACACCGGGGAGCTGTTTTTT
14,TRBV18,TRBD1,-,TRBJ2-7,CASSPTTGNYEQYF,TGTGCCAGCTCACCGACGACAGGGAACTACGAGCAGTACTTC
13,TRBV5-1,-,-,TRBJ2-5,CASSLEEGETQYF,TGCGCCAGCAGCTTGGAGGAGGGGGAAACCCAGTACTTC
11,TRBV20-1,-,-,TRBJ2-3,CSAPDPEWEYF,TGCAGTGCGCCGGACCCAGAGTGGGAGTATTTT
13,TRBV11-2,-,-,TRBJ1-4,CASSFRTNEKLFF,TGTGCCAGCAGCTTCAGGACTAATGAAAAACTGTTTTTT
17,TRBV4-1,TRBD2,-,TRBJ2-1,CASSLLIREREWREQFF,TGCGCCAGCAGTCTACTGATCCGGGAGCGGGAGTGGCGAGAGCAGTTCTTC
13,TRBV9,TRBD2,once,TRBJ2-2,CASSPSGTGELFF,TGTGCCAGCAGTCCTAGCGGCACCGGGGAGCTGTTTTTT
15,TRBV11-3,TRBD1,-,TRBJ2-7,CASSYSTGDGYEQYF,TGTGCCAGCAGTTATAGTACAGGGGATGGGTACGAGCAGTACTTC
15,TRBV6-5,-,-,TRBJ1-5,CASSYRQYSNQPQHF,TGTGCCAGCAGTTACCGGCAGTATAGCAATCAGCCCCAGCATTTT
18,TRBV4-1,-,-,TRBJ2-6,CASSQEFGRSSGANVLTF,TGCGCCAGCAGCCAAGAATTTGGCAGGAGCTCTGGGGCCAACGTCCTGACTTTC
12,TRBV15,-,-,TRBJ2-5,CATSRDTWTQYF,TGTGCCACCAGCAGAGATACATGGACCCAGTACTTC
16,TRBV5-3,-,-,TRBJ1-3,CARSLSGLKKVNTIYF,TGTGCCAGAAGCTTGTCCGGCCTTAAGAAGGTAAACACCATATATTTT
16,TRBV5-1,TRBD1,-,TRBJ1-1,CASSLPRDREVTEAFF,TGCGCCAGCAGCTTGCCCCGGGACAGGGAGGTTACTGAAGCTTTCTTT
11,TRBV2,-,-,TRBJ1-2,CASSDPGGYTF,TGTGCCAGCAGTGACCCCGGGGGTTACACCTTC
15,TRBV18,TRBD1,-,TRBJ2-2,CASSPVQGGTGELFF,TGTGCCAGCTCACCTGTACAGGGGGGCACCGGGGAGCTGTTTTTT
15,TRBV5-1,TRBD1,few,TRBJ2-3,CASSAGQGGWDTQYF,TGCGCCAGCAGCGCGGGACAGGGTGGCTGGGATACGCAGTATTTT
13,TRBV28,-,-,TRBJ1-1,CASSFKGGGVAFF,TGTGCCAGCAGTTTCAAGGGGGGAGGGGTAGCTTTCTTT
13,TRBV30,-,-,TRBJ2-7,CAWTRGLNYEQYF,TGTGCCTGGACGAGGGGCCTTAACTACGAGCAGTACTTC
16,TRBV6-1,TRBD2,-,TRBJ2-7,CASSEALAGGPNEQYF,TGTGCCAGCAGTGAAGCGTTGGCGGGAGGGCCCAACGAGCAGTACTTC
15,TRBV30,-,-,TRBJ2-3,CAWSVPGSGSDTQYF,TGTGCCTGGAGTGTACCAGGGTCGGGCTCAGATACGCAGTATTTT
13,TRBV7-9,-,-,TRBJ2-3,CASSPPSSDTQYF,TGTGCCAGCAGCCCACCGTCCTCGGATACGCAGTATTTT
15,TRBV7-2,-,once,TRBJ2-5,CASKRGNIGEETQYF,TGTGCCAGCAAGAGGGGGAATATTGGGGAGGAGACCCAGTACTTC
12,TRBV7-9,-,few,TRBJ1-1,CASSLVPIEAFF,TGTGCCAGCAGCTTAGTACCGATTGAAGCTTTCTTT
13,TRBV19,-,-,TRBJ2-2,CASMSRDTGELFF,TGTGCCAGTATGTCTAGGGACACCGGGGAGCTGTTTTTT
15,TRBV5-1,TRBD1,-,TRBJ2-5,CASSLEGQDQETQYF,TGCGCCAGCAGCTTAGAGGGACAGGACCAAGAGACCCAGTACTTC
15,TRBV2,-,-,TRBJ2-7,CASSEDVLSSYEQYF,TGTGCCAGCAGTGAAGACGTCCTAAGCTCCTACGAGCAGTACTTC
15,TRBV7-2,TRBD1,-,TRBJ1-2,CASSLRGQGGYGYTF,TGTGCCAGCAGCTTAAGGGGACAGGGCGGTTATGGCTACACCTTC
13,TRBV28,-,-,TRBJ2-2,CASSLLNTGELFF,TGTGCCAGCAGCCTACTAAACACCGGGGAGCTGTTTTTT
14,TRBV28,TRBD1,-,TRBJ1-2,CASRQDRGVWGYTF,TGTGCCAGCAGACAAGACAGGGGAGTCTGGGGCTACACCTTC
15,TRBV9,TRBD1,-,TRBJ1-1,CASSVGQGKETEAFF,TGTGCCAGCAGCGTGGGACAGGGGAAGGAGACTGAAGCTTTCTTT
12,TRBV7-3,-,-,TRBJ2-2,CAGGSGTGELFF,TGTGCCGGGGGATCAGGGACCGGGGAGCTGTTTTTT
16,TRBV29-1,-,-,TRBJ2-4,CSVEGVERVTKNIQYF,TGCAGCGTTGAAGGGGTGGAGAGGGTGACCAAAAACATTCAGTACTTC
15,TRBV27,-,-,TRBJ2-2,CASSPATTNTGELFF,TGTGCCAGCAGTCCAGCGACAACGAACACCGGGGAGCTGTTTTTT
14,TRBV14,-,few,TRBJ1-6,CASSQELGSSPLHF,TGTGCCAGCAGCCAAGAATTGGGGTCTTCACCCCTCCACTTT
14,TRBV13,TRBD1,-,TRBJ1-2,CASSPPTGFYGYTF,TGTGCCAGCAGCCCCCCGACAGGGTTCTATGGCTACACCTTC
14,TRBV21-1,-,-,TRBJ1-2,CASSKWTGLYGYTF,TGTGCCAGCAGCAAATGGACAGGGCTGTATGGCTACACCTTC